One and the same sample provided the 28 T cell receptor beta chains below, sequenced in a study of monozygotic twins with cystic fibrosis. Profiled with immunoSEQ multiplex PCR; TCRdb holds only in-frame clones, not every one. This sample has fewer than 10,000 clones, with over 98% found just once. Material for sequencing was blood. The receptors were gathered from a girl aged 2-15 years with cystic fibrosis.

The chain carries TRBV5-1 and TRBJ2-4; D perhaps matches TRBD2 (5 bases). Per germline, CDR1 SGHRS and CDR2 YFSETQ. The CDR3 loop spans 16 amino acids. Trimming pared 1 base from V and 1 base from J, leaving 12 bases between. CDR3 sequence (DNA): TGCGCCAGCAGCTTGAGGCCAGAGGGTGCCAAAAACATTCAGTACTTC. Translated: CASSLRPEGAKNIQYF.

This sequence joins TRBV27 and TRBJ2-2; no clear D gene. Trimming removed 6 bases from V and 6 bases from J, with 11 bases in between. In germline, CDR1 is MNHEY, CDR2 SMNVEV (reference sequence). The CDR3 extends over 13 amino acids. The CDR3 bases are TGTGCCAGCAGCCCAATGGGCGCCGGGGAGCTGTTTTTT. Its translation: CASSPMGAGELFF.

The chain combines TRBV7-8 with TRBJ1-3; no firm D call. Germline-derived CDR1 and CDR2 are SGHVS and FQNEAQ. With 1 base removed from V and 2 bases from J, the gap between germline ends came to 9 bases. There are 15 residues in the CDR3. The CDR3 region is CASSLERATGNTIYF. The CDR3 DNA reads as TGTGCCAGCAGCTTAGAACGGGCCACTGGAAACACCATATATTTT.

This clone was recorded only once. The chain couples TRBV29-1 to TRBJ2-7; 11 positions match TRBD1. Germline loops: CDR1 SQVTM, CDR2 ANQGSEA. The CDR3 length is 15 residues. The J segment lost 4 bases and the V segment lost 1 base, leaving 6 bases of the junction unmatched. CDR3 nucleotide sequence: TGCAGCGTTGAAGGGCGGACAGGGGGCGCGTACGAGCAGTACTTC. Translation gives CSVEGRTGGAYEQYF.

V is TRBV18 and J is TRBJ1-5; no firm D call. V lost 2 bases to trimming and J lost 3 bases, with 11 bases between them. The CDR3 runs 15 residues. Per germline, CDR1 KGHSH and CDR2 LQKENI. Here the CDR3 DNA reads TGTGCCAGCTCACCAATTAGGGCAGACAATCAGCCCCAGCATTTT. This encodes CASSPIRADNQPQHF.

The CDR3, as DNA: TGCGCCAGCAGCAGTGGACTAGCGAGGGGGACAGATACGCAGTATTTT. Its protein product is CASSSGLARGTDTQYF. The rearrangement uses TRBV5-1 and TRBJ2-3; 9 bases align to TRBD2. CDR3 length equals 16 residues. The germline CDR1 and CDR2 sequences are SGHRS and YFSETQ. The J segment lost 3 bases and the V segment lost 4 bases, leaving 9 bases of the junction unmatched.

The chain's CDR3 is CASSGTGGYTEAFF. CDR3 nucleotides: TGCGCCAGCAGCGGGACAGGCGGTTACACTGAAGCTTTCTTT. This chain links TRBV4-1 with TRBJ1-1; TRBD1 matches at 8 bases. Looked up from germline, CDR1 is MGHRA and CDR2 is YSYEKL. The CDR3 spans 14 residues. Trimming cost V 5 bases and J 3 bases; bases outside gene matches: 5.

In its sample, this clone was seen once. This chain links TRBV28 with TRBJ2-3; no clear D gene. Germline values: CDR1 MDHEN, CDR2 SYDVKM. This CDR3 region has 12 residues. V lost 3 bases to trimming and J lost 4 bases, with 5 bases between them. CDR3 bases: TGTGCCAGCAGTTTTCGTCCAGATACGCAGTATTTT. It yields the protein CASSFRPDTQYF. The full variable domain, its missing parts supplied by reference TRBV28 and TRBJ2-3, is DVKVTQSSRYLVKRTGEKVFLECVQDMDHENMFWYRQDPGLGLRLIYFSYDVKMKEKGDIPEGYSVSREKKERFSLILESASTNQTSMYLCASSFRPDTQYFGPGTRLTVL.

CDR3 DNA sequence: TGTGCCAGCAGGGAGGCCTCCCCCTACAATGAGCAGTTCTTC. This sequence encodes CASREASPYNEQFF. The chain employs TRBV28 and TRBJ2-1, with a possible D match to TRBD2 (5 bases). V gave up 6 bases and J gave up 2 bases, with 11 bases separating them. The CDR3 is made up of 14 amino acids. Germline-derived CDR1 and CDR2 are MDHEN and SYDVKM.

V and J are TRBV28 and TRBJ2-7; tentative D call: TRBD2 (6 bases). V lost 3 bases, J lost 0 bases, and 15 bases lay in between. Germline CDR1 is MDHEN and CDR2 is SYDVKM. The CDR3 sequence is 16 residues long. The CDR3 DNA is TGTGCCAGCAGTTTCCAATTACTAGCCCTCTCCTACGAGCAGTACTTC. Translation gives CASSFQLLALSYEQYF.

This clone appeared once. The chain recombines TRBV11-2 with TRBJ2-1; D remains unclear. The CDR3 extends over 13 amino acids. V was trimmed by 2 bases and J by 9 bases, leaving 11 bases between them. Per the germline V gene, CDR1 is SGHAT and CDR2 is FQNNGV. The CDR3 DNA is TGTGCCAGCAGCTTACTTTCGGGTGCTGAGCAGTTCTTC. Amino acids: CASSLLSGAEQFF.

The V and J genes are TRBV19 and TRBJ2-3, with D hard to call. Germline V lookup: CDR1 LNHDA, CDR2 SQIVND (reference sequence). Trimming pared 7 bases from V and 5 bases from J, leaving 16 bases between. There are 14 residues in the CDR3. This CDR3 is CASTRALIGDTQYF. The CDR3 bases are TGTGCCAGTACCCGGGCCTTAATAGGAGATACGCAGTATTTT.

The chain is built from TRBV28 and TRBJ2-7, with unresolved D. CDR3 size: 16 residues. Trimming stripped 5 bases from V and 5 bases from J, with 22 bases between. Germline CDR1 and CDR2: MDHEN and SYDVKM. Here the CDR3 DNA reads TGTGCCAGCAGTACCCCCGGCGGAGCCCTCATTCACGAGCAGTACTTC. Residues: CASSTPGGALIHEQYF.

The chain joins TRBV4-1 to TRBJ2-1, with TRBD2 matching over 7 bases. The CDR3 spans 13 residues. The V gene end was trimmed by 1 base and the J gene end by 9 bases; junction bases not matched to a gene: 3. Germline CDR1 reads MGHRA; CDR2 reads YSYEKL. CDR3 bases: TGCGCCAGCAGCCAAGTAGGGGAGGGTGAGCAGTTCTTC. It is translated as CASSQVGEGEQFF.

The chain links TRBV5-1 to TRBJ2-1; possibly TRBD1 for D (6 bases). CDR3 length: 20 residues. V lost 4 bases and J 3 bases, leaving 29 bases between the germline ends. Germline V gene lookup returns CDR1 SGHRS and CDR2 YFSETQ. The CDR3 is CASSQWTVGIVPLFYNEQFF. As DNA, the CDR3 is TGCGCCAGCAGCCAATGGACAGTTGGTATTGTTCCCCTGTTCTACAATGAGCAGTTCTTC.

The J gene is TRBJ1-2, the V gene TRBV25-1, with a weak D call TRBD1 (5 bases). Looked up from germline, CDR1 is MGHDK and CDR2 is SYGVNS. The CDR3 runs 11 residues. Trimming shortened V by 6 bases and J by 8 bases, and 10 bases separated the two germline ends. The CDR3 coding sequence is TGTGCCAGCAGCCAGGGCCCGGGCTACACCTTC. Protein: CASSQGPGYTF.

V gene TRBV7-9 combines with J gene TRBJ2-7; 9 bases are a match to TRBD1. CDR1 and CDR2 from the germline V gene are SEHNR and FQNEAQ (reference sequence). This CDR3 region has 14 residues. The trim removed 5 bases at V and 4 bases at J, leaving 6 bases unmatched. CDR3 bases: TGTGCCAGCAGCCCCGGGACAGGGAGGTACGAGCAGTACTTC. Translated, it gives CASSPGTGRYEQYF. The full variable domain, with the rest looked up from reference TRBV7-9 and TRBJ2-7, is DTGVSQNPRHKITKRGQNVTFRCDPISEHNRLYWYRQTLGQGPEFLTYFQNEAQLEKSRLLSDRFSAERPKGSFSTLEIQRTEQGDSAMYLCASSPGTGRYEQYFGPGTRLTVT.

This chain uses TRBV5-1 with TRBJ2-5; tentative D call: TRBD2 (6 bases). Trimming removed 9 bases at V and 2 bases at J, with 11 bases between. The CDR3 runs 12 residues. Germline V CDR1 and CDR2: SGHRS, YFSETQ. The CDR3 spells CATRRDQETQYF. The DNA for the CDR3 is TGCGCCACCAGGCGGGATCAAGAGACCCAGTACTTC.

The chain carries TRBV19 and TRBJ1-2, with 8 bases identical to TRBD1. The CDR3 runs to 17 residues. Trimming at V came to 5 bases and at J to 3 bases, leaving 14 bases not matched to a gene. From germline, CDR1 is LNHDA and CDR2 SQIVND (reference sequence). The CDR3 DNA is TGTGCCAGTAGTTCGAGCCACGGAAGGACAGGGTACTATGGCTACACCTTC. Translated, it gives CASSSSHGRTGYYGYTF.

In this sample, this clone turned up once. The chain recombines TRBV27 with TRBJ2-3; D uncertain. Germline-derived CDR1 and CDR2 are MNHEY and SMNVEV (reference sequence). Deletions cut 1 base from V and 1 base from J, with 12 bases between. CDR3 length: 16 residues. The CDR3 region is CASSLYTPRGTDTQYF. In nucleotides, the CDR3 is TGTGCCAGCAGTTTATACACCCCTCGGGGCACAGATACGCAGTATTTT.

V and J are TRBV5-4 and TRBJ2-7; D unresolved. The V gene lost 0 bases and the J gene lost 3 bases, with 7 bases spanning the gap. The CDR3 spans 13 residues. CDR1 and CDR2 from the germline V gene are SGHNT and YYREEE (reference sequence). As DNA, the CDR3 is TGTGCCAGCAGCTTGGGGGCGGACTACGAGCAGTACTTC. It specifies CASSLGADYEQYF.

The chain uses TRBV15 and TRBJ1-1; tentatively, D is TRBD1 (6 bases). Trimming pared 2 bases from V and 1 base from J, leaving 20 bases between. From germline, CDR1 is LNHNV and CDR2 YYDKDF (reference sequence). There are 18 residues in the CDR3. The CDR3 loop is CATSRLWTDTAPNTEAFF. The CDR3 DNA reads TGTGCCACCAGCAGACTCTGGACAGACACCGCGCCGAACACTGAAGCTTTCTTT.

The chain carries TRBV19 and TRBJ2-1; 10 positions match TRBD2. The germline V gene has CDR1 LNHDA and CDR2 SQIVND (reference sequence). The CDR3 has 14 amino acids. After removal of 5 bases from V and 4 bases from J, the junction contained 2 bases not matched to a gene. The CDR3: CASSLAGAYNEQFF. The CDR3 nucleotides read TGTGCCAGTAGTCTAGCGGGAGCATACAATGAGCAGTTCTTC.

The chain links TRBV5-4 to TRBJ2-5; TRBD2 matches at 14 bases. This CDR3 contains 16 residues. The trim removed 0 bases at V and 5 bases at J, leaving 3 bases unmatched. Germline loops: CDR1 SGHNT, CDR2 YYREEE (reference sequence). The CDR3 region is CASSLEGLAGEETQYF. For the CDR3, the DNA is TGTGCCAGCAGCTTGGAGGGACTAGCGGGGGAGGAGACCCAGTACTTC.

This rearrangement joins TRBV9 to TRBJ2-2, with 7 bases lining up with TRBD1. J lost 1 base, V lost 0 bases, and 6 bases had no gene match. This CDR3 is 17 amino acids long. From germline, CDR1 is SGDLS and CDR2 YYNGEE. The CDR3 coding sequence is TGTGCCAGCAGCGTAGTGTTAGGGACAGAGAACACCGGGGAGCTGTTTTTT. Amino acids: CASSVVLGTENTGELFF. Variable domain in full (rest from reference TRBV9 and TRBJ2-2): DSGVTQTPKHLITATGQRVTLRCSPRSGDLSVYWYQQSLDQGLQFLIQYYNGEERAKGNILERFSAQQFPDLHSELNLSSLELGDSALYFCASSVVLGTENTGELFFGEGSRLTVL.

This clone was detected a few times. J is TRBJ2-7 and V is TRBV18; 11 nucleotides match TRBD2. Germline values: CDR1 KGHSH, CDR2 LQKENI. The CDR3 has 15 amino acids. V lost 3 bases, J lost 5 bases, and 6 bases stayed unmatched. The DNA for the CDR3 is TGTGCCAGCTCACCTAGCGGGAGGGCCTTCCACGAGCAGTACTTC. It yields the protein CASSPSGRAFHEQYF.

The chain joins TRBV20-1 to TRBJ1-1; D is undetermined. V lost 7 bases and J 1 base, leaving 7 bases between the germline ends. Germline-derived CDR1 and CDR2 are DFQATT and SNEGSKA (reference sequence). This CDR3 region has 11 residues. The CDR3 loop is CSGERNTEAFF. CDR3 sequence (DNA): TGCAGTGGAGAAAGGAACACTGAAGCTTTCTTT.

For the CDR3, the DNA is TGTGCCAGCAGCTCGAACAGGGTCTCCTACGAGCAGTACTTC. Its translation: CASSSNRVSYEQYF. The genes are TRBV7-2 and TRBJ2-7; D might be TRBD1 (6 bases). With 4 bases removed from V and 0 bases from J, the gap between germline ends came to 10 bases. CDR3 size: 14 residues. Looked up from germline, CDR1 is SGHTA and CDR2 is FQGNSA.